Listed below are T cell receptor beta chains from one sample, sequenced in a study of brain T cells in children with intractable seizures. Profiled with immunoSEQ multiplex PCR; TCRdb holds only in-frame clones, not every one. The sample contains about 340,000 clones, about 93% of which appear only once. Sequencing was performed on peripheral blood, taken about 5 months after surgery. These receptors were obtained from a boy in the first two years of life with tuberous sclerosis and intractable seizures. CDR3s include the opening cysteine and the closing phenylalanine or tryptophan. D genes are given only for firm matches. Only part of the rows carry a size: once, few, many, or a class if the clone is expanded.

clone_size d_call j_call v_call cdr3_aa cdr3_nt
once TRBD1 TRBJ1-1 TRBV24-1 CATSGQGNTEAFF TGTGCCACCAGTGGACAGGGGAACACTGAAGCTTTCTTT
. TRBD2 TRBJ2-2 TRBV18 CASSSTLTGTRMSGELFF TGTGCCAGCTCATCAACCTTGACCGGGACTAGAATGTCCGGGGAGCTGTTTTTT
once . TRBJ1-3 TRBV5-1 CASSLTGPSGNTIYF TGCGCCAGCAGCTTGACAGGGCCCTCTGGAAACACCATATATTTT
. . TRBJ1-2 TRBV5-1 CASSHDAARGGYTF TGCGCCAGCAGCCACGACGCGGCCAGGGGTGGCTACACCTTC
. . TRBJ2-1 TRBV29-1 CSVEPTGAYNEQFF TGCAGCGTTGAACCAACGGGAGCGTACAATGAGCAGTTCTTC
. . TRBJ1-2 TRBV6-5 CASSYSGSGGYTF TGTGCCAGCAGTTACTCAGGTTCGGGAGGCTACACCTTC
. TRBD2 TRBJ2-3 TRBV24-1 CATSGGGLAENTQYF TGTGCCACCAGTGGGGGGGGACTAGCGGAAAATACGCAGTATTTT
. . TRBJ2-5 TRBV12-3/TRBV12-4 CASRGGLIETQYF TGTGCCAGCAGGGGGGGCCTAATAGAGACCCAGTACTTC
. TRBD2 TRBJ2-5 TRBV14 CASSQVEPGLAGSETQYF TGTGCCAGCAGCCAAGTTGAGCCGGGACTAGCGGGATCGGAGACCCAGTACTTC
. . TRBJ2-7 TRBV18 CASSPSPSYEQYF TGTGCCAGCTCCCCCTCCCCTTCCTACGAGCAGTACTTC
once TRBD1 TRBJ1-2 TRBV10-3 CAITISSGTGAGGGYTF TGTGCCATCACGATTTCGTCCGGGACAGGGGCCGGTGGTGGCTACACCTTC
once . TRBJ2-1 TRBV6-5 CASRIPGTGSGEQFF TGTGCCAGCAGAATACCAGGGACCGGATCCGGTGAGCAGTTCTTC
. TRBD2 TRBJ2-1 TRBV9 CASSPPAGGSYNEQFF TGTGCCAGCAGCCCCCCAGCGGGGGGCTCCTACAATGAGCAGTTCTTC
. TRBD1 TRBJ1-1 TRBV5-1 CASSWETGEDTEAFF TGCGCCAGCAGCTGGGAGACAGGGGAGGACACTGAAGCTTTCTTT
. . TRBJ1-4 TRBV19 CASSMWEREKLFF TGTGCCAGTAGTATGTGGGAGAGAGAAAAACTGTTTTTT
. TRBD2 TRBJ2-3 TRBV7-3 CASSFSSGDTDTQYF TGTGCCAGCAGCTTCTCTAGCGGGGACACAGATACGCAGTATTTT
. . TRBJ1-3 TRBV3-1/TRBV3-2 CASSQDRVYYSGNTIYF TGTGCCAGCAGCCAAGATCGGGTCTATTACTCTGGAAACACCATATATTTT
. . TRBJ2-1 TRBV19 CASTKGGYNEQFF TGTGCCAGTACCAAGGGGGGATACAATGAGCAGTTCTTC
few . TRBJ1-6 TRBV6-1 CASSDRAYNSPLHF TGTGCCAGCAGTGACAGAGCCTATAATTCACCCCTCCACTTT
. . TRBJ2-5 TRBV7-9 CASSSRETQYF TGTGCCAGCAGCTCCCGGGAGACCCAGTACTTC
once . TRBJ2-1 TRBV19 CASSIDSAYMGDEQFF TGTGCCAGTAGTATAGATTCCGCCTACATGGGCGATGAGCAGTTCTTC
. TRBD2 TRBJ2-1 TRBV6-6 CASKGTSSYNEQFF TGTGCCAGCAAAGGGACTAGCTCCTACAATGAGCAGTTCTTC
. TRBD2 TRBJ2-3 TRBV5-1 CASSLVPSGSRTDTQYF TGCGCCAGCAGCTTGGTCCCTAGCGGGAGCCGTACAGATACGCAGTATTTT
. TRBD1 TRBJ2-3 TRBV30 CAWGTGIRDTQYF TGTGCCTGGGGGACAGGGATTCGAGATACGCAGTATTTT
. . TRBJ1-1 TRBV13 CASSLSGRAFF TGTGCCAGCAGCTTGTCGGGGCGAGCTTTCTTT
. TRBD2 TRBJ2-7 TRBV4-1 CASSQASGRKYEQYF TGCGCCAGCAGCCAGGCTAGCGGGAGGAAGTACGAGCAGTACTTC
. TRBD1 TRBJ2-7 TRBV5-6 CASSPTTGQGAYEQYF TGTGCCAGCAGCCCTACAACGGGACAGGGGGCCTACGAGCAGTACTTC
. TRBD1 TRBJ1-6 TRBV7-9 CASSGGTGPNSPLHF TGTGCCAGCAGCGGAGGGACAGGCCCTAATTCACCCCTCCACTTT
. . TRBJ2-2 TRBV19 CASSPTRATNTGELFF TGTGCCAGTAGCCCTACAAGGGCAACGAACACCGGGGAGCTGTTTTTT
few TRBD1 TRBJ1-5 TRBV7-2 CASSFRQGDQPQHF TGTGCCAGCAGCTTCCGACAGGGGGATCAGCCCCAGCATTTT
. TRBD1 TRBJ2-1 TRBV3-1/TRBV3-2 CASSLRQGARNEQFF TGTGCCAGCAGCCTCCGACAGGGGGCGCGCAATGAGCAGTTCTTC
. . TRBJ1-1 TRBV20-1 CSAAVHEAFF TGCAGTGCCGCGGTCCATGAAGCTTTCTTT
. . TRBJ1-5 TRBV4-1 CASSQVGGLSNQPQHF TGCGCCAGCAGCCAAGTGGGGGGGTTGAGCAATCAGCCCCAGCATTTT
. . TRBJ1-1 TRBV21-1 CASSIPGEGIPEAFF TGTGCCAGCAGCATACCTGGGGAGGGGATACCTGAAGCTTTCTTT
few TRBD1 TRBJ1-1 TRBV19 CASSPQGDKNTEAFF TGTGCCAGTAGTCCCCAGGGGGACAAAAACACTGAAGCTTTCTTT
. . TRBJ2-5 TRBV2 CASSEGWQETQYF TGTGCCAGCAGTGAGGGTTGGCAAGAGACCCAGTACTTC
. . TRBJ2-5 TRBV11-2 CASSPTTSTGQGTQYF TGTGCCAGCAGCCCAACGACTAGTACAGGGCAAGGGACCCAGTACTTC
. TRBD2 TRBJ2-5 TRBV9 CASSVSGGRAGETQYF TGTGCCAGCAGCGTATCGGGCGGGAGGGCCGGAGAGACCCAGTACTTC
. TRBD2 TRBJ2-4 TRBV28 CASSFPARGVEKNIQYF TGTGCCAGCAGTTTCCCGGCGCGGGGGGTAGAAAAGAACATTCAGTACTTC
. TRBD2 TRBJ2-5 TRBV5-1 CASSLSVGTGTSGDLETQYF TGCGCCAGCAGCTTGTCGGTGGGGACAGGGACTAGCGGGGATCTAGAGACCCAGTACTTC
. TRBD1 TRBJ2-7 TRBV7-9 CASSLGTGPYEQYF TGTGCCAGCAGCTTAGGGACAGGGCCCTACGAGCAGTACTTC
. TRBD1 TRBJ2-7 TRBV3-1/TRBV3-2 CASSHPGTGKEEQYF TGTGCCAGCAGCCACCCCGGGACAGGGAAAGAGGAGCAGTACTTC
. . TRBJ1-3 TRBV3-1/TRBV3-2 CASSQERNTIYF TGTGCCAGCAGCCAGGAGCGAAACACCATATATTTT
. . TRBJ1-3 TRBV10-3 CAISESDGSSGNTIYF TGTGCCATCAGTGAGAGTGACGGGAGCTCTGGAAACACCATATATTTT
. . TRBJ1-1 TRBV9 CASSVGWGGHTEAFF TGTGCCAGCAGCGTAGGCTGGGGGGGGCACACTGAAGCTTTCTTT
. . TRBJ1-5 TRBV19 CASTPGNQPQHF TGTGCCAGTACCCCCGGGAATCAGCCCCAGCATTTT
. . TRBJ1-2 TRBV5-6 CASSLTGRSYGYTF TGTGCCAGCAGCTTGACGGGACGGAGCTATGGCTACACCTTC
. . TRBJ2-7 TRBV4-1 CASSDVRGPRSYEQYF TGCGCCAGCAGCGACGTCCGGGGGCCACGGAGCTACGAGCAGTACTTC